The sequence of this T cell receptor (beta chain) was determined in a study of beta chain features in type 1 diabetes. General observations from the study: A potential PCR bias toward shorter templates would be equal in patient and control samples. More deletions and fewer insertions at VDJ junctions were seen in type 1 diabetes patients. Shortening of TCRB CDR3s, moderate but significant, appeared in all four CD4+ subsets of Type 1 diabetes patients.

Since all of the isolated RNA was reverse transcribed, expressed TCRB transcripts were what got sequenced. The protocol was immunoSEQ multiplex PCR, while the TCRdb copy is restricted to in-frame clones and leaves out a portion. Of about 640,000 clones listed, roughly an eighth are singletons. The CDR3 covers 16 residues. Germline assignment: CDR1 KGHSH and CDR2 LQKENI. Trimming removed 1 base at V and 5 bases at J, with 17 bases between. Cells sorted by CD45RO/CCR7/CD25/CD127/CD95/CD27 comprised CD4+ naive, central memory, regulatory and stem cell-like memory cells. Points on this clone: The antigen is unknown.

The sequencing sample was made of naive CD4+ T cells from blood. This TCR derives from a man aged 25 to 40 with type 1 diabetes. V gene TRBV18 combines with J gene TRBJ2-5, with D possibly TRBD2 on 5 matching bases. Here the CDR3 reads CASSPRSRFERETQYF. The CDR3 nucleotides are TGTGCCAGCTCACCACGTTCTAGGTTCGAGCGGGAGACCCAGTACTTC.